This entry concerns a single T cell receptor (beta chain). Its antigen is undetermined. The sample comes from a study of T cells in narcolepsy. In the study overall: Enrolled donors included narcolepsy type 1 or type 2 patients and healthy controls.

Using immunoSEQ multiplex PCR, the repertoire was profiled, and TCRdb retains in-frame clones only, with some absent. The profile shows around 8,000 clones, about 63% of them singletons. Study-level points and caveats: Reportedly, autoreactive clonotypes were serially detected in patients' blood but not controls'. Same-patient CSF and blood CD4+ T cell clonotypes included HCRT-specific and TRIB2-specific autoreactive ones.

The sequencing sample was made of CD45RA- memory CD8+ T cells from PBMCs. This sequence was found in a human donor with narcolepsy.

CDR3 sequence (DNA): TGCGCCAGCAGCCAAGGGGGGCCCGGCGGGGAGCTGTTTTTT. Amino acids: CASSQGGPGGELFF. V gene TRBV4-1 combines with J gene TRBJ2-2; TRBD1 is a possible D gene (6 bases). CDR1 MGHRA and CDR2 YSYEKL come from the germline V gene. CDR3 length: 14 residues. Trimming took 1 base from V and 7 from J, leaving 10 bases between them.